This T cell receptor delta chain came from a study of Vδ1+ human thymocytes. There are a few counts of this clone. Its specificity is not known. Points from the study as a whole: Despite high sort purity, roughly a fifth of thymic T cell receptor delta sequences were Vdelta2. Thymic TRG and TRD repertoires appeared highly polyclonal, with Gaussian CDR3 length distributions.

RNA was extracted from the cells and then reverse transcribed. CDR3 amplicons came from multiplex PCR with pooled V-gene forward and constant-region reverse primers. TCRdb re-called the multiplex PCR reads using CATT. The sample carries more than 50,000 delta-chain clones, approximately 16% recorded once. The CDR3 runs 15 residues. V lost 2 bases to trimming and J lost 12 bases; unmatched junction nucleotides: 17. CDR1 NSMFDY and CDR2 ISSIKDK come from the germline V gene. Source material: Vdelta1+ gamma-delta thymocytes from the thymus. Subset specified: FACS-sorted CD3+ TCRalphabeta- TCRVdelta1+ TCRVdelta2- thymocytes. The receptor was isolated from a girl under three years old who had congenital heart surgery. This sequence joins TRAV29/DV5 and TRDJ1; TRDD3 matches 9 bases. CDR3 sequence: CAARQAGWGIEGVIF. In DNA form, the CDR3 reads TGTGCAGCAAGGCAGGCGGGCTGGGGGATTGAGGGAGTCATCTTT.